A single sample gave rise to the 13 T cell receptor beta chains below, sequenced in a study of cytomegalovirus exposure and HLA in healthy donors. Using immunoSEQ multiplex PCR, the repertoire was profiled, and TCRdb retains in-frame clones only, with some absent. The sample consists of about 120,000 clones, 88% of them appearing once. Sequenced: PBMCs. Source of these receptors: a woman aged 18-29 years in good health and CMV-seropositive.

V is TRBV10-3 and J is TRBJ1-2; 7 bases align to TRBD1. The V segment lost 4 bases and the J segment 2 bases; nucleotides outside the gene matches: 7. In germline, CDR1 is ENHRY, CDR2 SYGVKD. The CDR3 contains 15 residues. The CDR3 sequence is CAISARDRVNYGYTF. The CDR3 region has the DNA TGTGCCATCAGTGCGAGAGACAGGGTAAACTATGGCTACACCTTC.

Here the CDR3 DNA reads TGTGCCAGCAGGCGGGACAGGGTTAACACCGGGGAGCTGTTTTTT. Protein sequence: CASRRDRVNTGELFF. The V gene is TRBV6-1, the J gene TRBJ2-2; TRBD1 matches 9 bases. The J segment lost 2 bases and the V segment lost 6 bases, leaving 4 bases of the junction unmatched. The CDR3 sequence is 15 residues long. Germline-derived CDR1 and CDR2 are MNHNS and SASEGT.

The chain links TRBV4-3 to TRBJ1-1; 7 bases agree with TRBD1. This CDR3 region has 15 residues. The V gene end was trimmed by 6 bases and the J gene end by 0 bases; junction bases not matched to a gene: 7. Germline loops: CDR1 LGHNA, CDR2 YSLEER. CDR3 nucleotides: TGCGCCAGCAGTCTCAGGGGGAGCATGAACACTGAAGCTTTCTTT. The encoded protein is CASSLRGSMNTEAFF.

CDR3 coding DNA: TGTGCCAGCAGCCCCGGGTGGGGAGGGAGCAATCAGCCCCAGCATTTT. It yields the protein CASSPGWGGSNQPQHF. The rearrangement joins TRBV7-8 to TRBJ1-5; no clear D. Germline V gene sequence: CDR1 SGHVS, CDR2 FQNEAQ. This CDR3 contains 16 residues. V was clipped by 5 bases and J by 1 base, with 15 bases between them.

The V gene is TRBV11-2, the J gene TRBJ1-1; D possibly corresponds to TRBD1 (6 bases). V shed 0 bases and J shed 0 bases, with 11 bases lying between them. Looked up from germline, CDR1 is SGHAT and CDR2 is FQNNGV. The CDR3 extends over 16 amino acids. The CDR3 here is CASSLDQGRLNTEAFF. DNA of the CDR3: TGTGCCAGCAGCTTAGATCAGGGGCGTTTGAACACTGAAGCTTTCTTT.

This chain connects TRBV5-5 to TRBJ1-4; 10 nucleotides line up with TRBD1. The CDR3 has 14 residues. With 4 bases clipped from V and 7 bases from J, the junction kept 4 bases outside the gene matches. CDR1 SGHKS and CDR2 YYEKEE come from the germline V gene (reference sequence). CDR3 bases: TGTGCCAGCAGCCAGGGACAGGGGACTGAAAAACTGTTTTTT. Its translation: CASSQGQGTEKLFF. Complete variable domain (other parts from reference TRBV5-5 and TRBJ1-4): DAGVTQSPTHLIKTRGQQVTLRCSPISGHKSVSWYQQVLGQGPQFIFQYYEKEERGRGNFPDRFSARQFPNYSSELNVNALLLGDSALYLCASSQGQGTEKLFFGSGTQLSVL.

This clone has only a few counts. The rearrangement joins TRBV7-6 to TRBJ2-2, with a weak D call TRBD1 (6 bases). The CDR3 spans 14 residues. With 8 bases removed from V and 4 bases from J, the gap between germline ends came to 14 bases. Per germline, CDR1 SGHVS and CDR2 FNYEAQ. CDR3 in DNA: TGTGCCAGCGGTACAGGGATCGGCACCGGGGAGCTGTTTTTT. Translating it yields CASGTGIGTGELFF.

This clone showed up just once. The V call is TRBV27, the J call TRBJ2-1; 10 bases map to TRBD2. Losses at the gene ends were 0 bases for V and 10 bases for J; bases not matched to a gene: 18. CDR1 is MNHEY and CDR2 is SMNVEV in the germline V gene (reference sequence). The CDR3 sequence is 19 residues long. The CDR3 is CASSLSVGVPGLAYDEQFF. CDR3 in DNA: TGTGCCAGCAGTTTATCGGTTGGGGTACCGGGACTAGCGTACGACGAGCAGTTCTTC.

The chain joins TRBV30 to TRBJ2-7, with TRBD1 matching 9 bases. The CDR3 runs to 14 residues. The V and J ends lost 3 bases and 3 bases, in that order; junction bases with no gene match: 6. CDR1 is GTSNPN, CDR2 SVGIG, per germline (reference sequence). The CDR3 region is CAWRGTGLHYEQYF. DNA for the CDR3: TGTGCCTGGAGGGGGACAGGGTTGCACTACGAGCAGTACTTC.

The rearrangement links TRBV6-1 to TRBJ2-1; 11 bases agree with TRBD1. CDR1 and CDR2 from the germline V gene are MNHNS and SASEGT. The CDR3 extends over 14 amino acids. The trim removed 10 bases at V and 10 bases at J, leaving 12 bases unmatched. The CDR3 sequence: CAILDRGPYREQFF. The CDR3 DNA follows: TGTGCCATCTTGGACAGGGGGCCTTATCGGGAGCAGTTCTTC.

J is TRBJ2-7 and V is TRBV5-1; tentative D call: TRBD1 (5 bases). CDR1 SGHRS and CDR2 YFSETQ come from the germline V gene. V gave up 1 base and J gave up 0 bases, with 8 bases separating them. The CDR3 length is 14 residues. The CDR3 protein is CASSLHRSSYEQYF. The CDR3 DNA reads as TGCGCCAGCAGCTTGCACAGGAGCTCCTACGAGCAGTACTTC.

The chain joins TRBV5-1 to TRBJ2-1; 16 nucleotides agree with TRBD2. CDR1 and CDR2 from the germline V gene are SGHRS and YFSETQ. This CDR3 is built from 18 residues. With V trimmed by 0 bases and J by 7 bases, 7 bases remained unmatched. The CDR3 DNA sequence: TGCGCCAGCAGCTTGGGGTTCGGGACTAGCGGGAGGGAAAATGAGCAGTTCTTC. Protein: CASSLGFGTSGRENEQFF.

The J gene is TRBJ1-2, the V gene TRBV29-1; D is possibly TRBD1 (5 bases). V lost 5 bases, J lost 7 bases, and 14 bases lay in between. Germline V gives CDR1 SQVTM, CDR2 ANQGSEA. The length of the CDR3 is 12 residues. CDR3 sequence (DNA): TGCAGCGTTCTCGGCAGGGTGGGTGGCTACACCTTC. Its protein product is CSVLGRVGGYTF.